This T cell receptor beta chain was sequenced in a study of blood T cell repertoires in COVID-19. About the research overall: Acute and convalescent COVID-19 specimens originated in the United States, Italy and Spain. T cells, B-cell-depleted T cells, or PBMCs provided the cDNA or gDNA that served as material.

The V gene lost 6 bases and the J gene lost 5 bases, with 16 bases spanning the gap. Germline V gene data show CDR1 as WNHNN and CDR2 as SYGVQD (reference sequence). CDR3 size: 14 residues. In the original analysis: Amplifying reference gene primers gave estimates of nucleated cell counts. The table came from immunoSEQ multiplex PCR; TCRdb's copy has only in-frame clones and leaves some out. V, J and clone size reflect that table, while D and trimming were determined from the DNA. This sample yields just over 350,000 clones, of which approximately 86% are seen a single time; about 7.1% belongs to the top ten. Patients from Seattle were sampled longitudinally, starting during active infection.

The origin of this receptor is a woman aged 60-75 years with COVID-19, enrolled during active disease. V and J are TRBV10-1 and TRBJ1-2; D ambiguous. Sequencing was carried out using peripheral blood. This CDR3 reads CASSDTITEYGYTF. In DNA form, the CDR3 reads TGCGCCAGCAGCGATACTATTACGGAATATGGCTACACCTTC.